This TCR beta chain was observed in a study of T-cell reconstitution after alpha-beta-depleted transplantation in children. The TCRbeta library incorporated unique molecular identifiers. TCRdb reanalysed the PCR reads using MiXCR and keeps one entry per CDR3 protein. The table records just over 350,000 distinct CDR3 sequences, roughly 14% of them present only once. Sequenced material: PBMCs, taken from the stem cell graft. This TCR was sampled from a human donor who donated a stem cell graft to a child with Fanconi anemia.

In DNA form, the CDR3 reads TGCAGTGCCGCGGGGCAGGGTACAGATACGCAGTATTTT. Its protein product is CSAAGQGTDTQYF. This sequence joins TRBV20-1 and TRBJ2-3; possibly TRBD2 for D (6 bases). The CDR3 has 13 amino acids. Germline V gene sequence: CDR1 DFQATT, CDR2 SNEGSKA (reference sequence). V lost 6 bases and J 3 bases, leaving 13 bases between the germline ends.